Each of the 20 T cell receptor beta chains below was sequenced from the same sample in a study of cytomegalovirus exposure and HLA in healthy donors. PCR employed 60 Vbeta and 13 Jbeta primers. Repertoires were generated with immunoSEQ multiplex PCR, while TCRdb's copy carries only in-frame clones and drops some. The data show more than 100,000 clones, about two thirds seen once. Sequencing was carried out using PBMCs. Every receptor here comes from a woman aged 35 to 49 in good health and CMV-seronegative.

The CDR3 region is CASSPAQVTGGGNTIYF. The CDR3 nucleotides are TGTGCCAGCTCACCGGCCCAAGTAACAGGGGGCGGAAACACCATATATTTT. V gene TRBV18 combines with J gene TRBJ1-3, with 9 bases matching TRBD1. The V gene's germline CDR1 is KGHSH and CDR2 LQKENI. Unmatched junction bases numbered 10, after V lost 3 bases and J lost 4 bases. The CDR3 extends over 17 amino acids.

V usage is TRBV7-2 and J usage is TRBJ2-3; 11 bases line up with TRBD2. The CDR3 spans 14 residues. Unmatched junction bases numbered 1, after V lost 4 bases and J lost 4 bases. Germline assignment: CDR1 SGHTA and CDR2 FQGNSA. Here the CDR3 DNA reads TGTGCCAGCAGCTCGGGACTAGCGGCAGATACGCAGTATTTT. It translates to CASSSGLAADTQYF.

CDR3 sequence reads: CASSLNPGTSSDTQYF. DNA for the CDR3: TGTGCCAGCAGCTTAAACCCCGGGACTTCATCAGATACGCAGTATTTT. This rearrangement joins TRBV7-3 to TRBJ2-3; perhaps TRBD2 as D (6 bases). This CDR3 region has 16 residues. The germline gives CDR1 SGHTA, CDR2 FQGTGA. V dropped 1 base and J dropped 4 bases, with 15 bases sitting between them. Together with reference TRBV7-3 and TRBJ2-3, the CDR3 gives the full variable domain: GAGVSQTPSNKVTEKGKYVELRCDPISGHTALYWYRQSLGQGPEFLIYFQGTGAADDSGLPNDRFFAVRPEGSVSTLKIQRTERGDSAVYLCASSLNPGTSSDTQYFGPGTRLTVL.

This clone was picked up a small number of times. The chain uses TRBV19 and TRBJ1-6, with 9 positions matching TRBD1. Germline V gene sequence: CDR1 LNHDA, CDR2 SQIVND (reference sequence). CDR3 length: 15 amino acids. Unmatched junction bases numbered 7, after V lost 6 bases and J lost 7 bases. The CDR3 loop reads CASRRGDRDNSPLHF. As DNA, the CDR3 is TGTGCCAGTAGAAGGGGGGACAGGGACAATTCACCCCTCCACTTT.

The chain is built from TRBV7-9 and TRBJ1-1; D unresolved. The CDR3 totals 12 residues. Trimming removed 1 base at V and 7 bases at J, with 7 bases between. Germline CDR1 and CDR2: SEHNR and FQNEAQ (reference sequence). CDR3 in DNA: TGTGCCAGCAGCTTAGGGAGGGTTGAAGCTTTCTTT. This gives the protein CASSLGRVEAFF.

A single count supports this clone. The chain carries TRBV4-1 and TRBJ1-2; unclear D gene. V was pared by 4 bases and J by 5 bases, with 20 bases between. The CDR3 covers 16 residues. CDR1 and CDR2 from the germline V gene are MGHRA and YSYEKL. The CDR3 DNA reads as TGCGCCAGCAGCCGCCTCCCTGCAGTTACAGATTATGGCTACACCTTC. It is translated as CASSRLPAVTDYGYTF.

The chain joins TRBV7-2 to TRBJ2-6; the match to TRBD1 covers 7 bases. Trimming took 4 bases from V and 2 from J; bases not matched to a gene: 8. Germline lookup yields CDR1 SGHTA and CDR2 FQGNSA. This CDR3 spans 17 amino acids. CDR3 sequence: CASSSSTGQAGANVLTF. The CDR3 bases are TGTGCCAGCAGCTCCAGCACCGGACAGGCTGGGGCCAACGTCCTGACTTTC.

The gene calls are TRBV5-5 and TRBJ2-7; D gene uncertain. The CDR3 spans 14 residues. The germline V gene has CDR1 SGHKS and CDR2 YYEKEE (reference sequence). The V gene lost 4 bases and the J gene lost 3 bases, with 14 bases spanning the gap. CDR3 residues: CASSPTSSDYEQYF. CDR3 coding DNA: TGTGCCAGCAGCCCGACATCGTCTGACTACGAGCAGTACTTC.

Comments on this clone: At the DNA level, this CDR3 is encoded by other sequences in the same sample as well. This chain joins TRBV6-4 and TRBJ2-1; TRBD2 matches at 10 bases. The CDR3 contains 15 residues. Per the germline V gene, CDR1 is MRHNA and CDR2 is SNTAGT. Trimming at V came to 0 bases and at J to 6 bases, leaving 2 bases not matched to a gene. The CDR3 here is CASSDSSGGANEQFF. CDR3 coding DNA: TGTGCCAGCAGTGACTCAAGCGGGGGGGCCAATGAGCAGTTCTTC.

The V and J genes are TRBV19 and TRBJ2-1; 9 bases agree with TRBD2. The CDR3 is 15 residues long. With 8 bases clipped from V and 4 bases from J, the junction kept 9 bases outside the gene matches. Germline assignment: CDR1 LNHDA and CDR2 SQIVND (reference sequence). Written as DNA, the CDR3 is TGTGCCAGTGTTAGAGGGAGCGGGGGGTACAATGAGCAGTTCTTC. Encoded protein: CASVRGSGGYNEQFF.

The chain joins TRBV7-2 to TRBJ1-1; 7 bases map to TRBD1. The CDR3 length is 15 residues. V was clipped by 4 bases and J by 0 bases; unmatched bases: 5. The germline CDR1 and CDR2 sequences are SGHTA and FQGNSA. CDR3 coding DNA: TGTGCCAGCAGCTACCCACAGGGGATGAACACTGAAGCTTTCTTT. Its protein product is CASSYPQGMNTEAFF.

The V and J genes are TRBV27 and TRBJ1-5, with 10 bases matching TRBD1. The CDR3 totals 17 residues. Per the germline V gene, CDR1 is MNHEY and CDR2 is SMNVEV (reference sequence). Trimming removed 2 bases from V and 7 bases from J; junction bases left unmatched: 11. CDR3 loop: CASSLQAPGTGEQPQHF. CDR3 nucleotide sequence: TGTGCCAGCAGTTTACAGGCCCCCGGGACAGGGGAACAGCCCCAGCATTTT.

The chain employs TRBV14 and TRBJ1-2; D is unclear. V gave up 1 base and J gave up 8 bases, with 11 bases separating them. CDR1 and CDR2 from the germline V gene are SGHDN and FVKESK. CDR3 length: 13 residues. CDR3 protein: CASSQGPSGGYTF. Written as DNA, the CDR3 is TGTGCCAGCAGCCAAGGGCCGTCCGGGGGCTACACCTTC.

This clone was counted between two and nine times. The chain carries TRBV9 and TRBJ2-5; D uncertain. V lost 2 bases to trimming and J lost 2 bases, with 7 bases between them. The CDR3 is 13 amino acids. Germline V lookup: CDR1 SGDLS, CDR2 YYNGEE. The CDR3 region is CASSVAQQETQYF. CDR3 bases: TGTGCCAGCAGCGTCGCCCAGCAAGAGACCCAGTACTTC.

This clone occurred a few times. The chain combines TRBV6-4 with TRBJ1-1, with 12 bases aligning to TRBD1. The CDR3 length is 16 residues. V lost 0 bases, J lost 6 bases, and 5 bases stayed unmatched. Germline loops: CDR1 MRHNA, CDR2 SNTAGT. CDR3 nucleotides: TGTGCCAGCAGTGACTCAGGGACAGGGGGCCCCGCTGAAGCTTTCTTT. As protein: CASSDSGTGGPAEAFF.

This chain connects TRBV28 to TRBJ1-5; D may be TRBD1 (5 bases). CDR3 length equals 14 residues. CDR1 and CDR2 from the germline V gene are MDHEN and SYDVKM. V was trimmed by 7 bases and J by 6 bases, leaving 16 bases between them. The CDR3: CASTPWGRVQPQHF. CDR3 nucleotide sequence: TGTGCCAGCACCCCCTGGGGCAGGGTTCAGCCCCAGCATTTT.

This chain connects TRBV27 to TRBJ2-7; 7 nucleotides match TRBD1. V trimming: 1 base; J trimming: 3 bases; junction bases outside the gene matches: 9. CDR3 length: 16 amino acids. CDR1 MNHEY and CDR2 SMNVEV come from the germline V gene (reference sequence). This chain's CDR3 is CASSLFPGQRGYEQYF. The CDR3 coding sequence is TGTGCCAGCAGTTTATTTCCGGGACAGAGGGGCTACGAGCAGTACTTC.

This clone was seen a few times. The CDR3 region has the DNA TGTGCCAGCTCACCAGGGACTCCCCCCGGGGAGCTGTTTTTT. Its protein is CASSPGTPPGELFF. This chain joins TRBV18 and TRBJ2-2; D is possibly TRBD2 (6 bases). CDR1 is KGHSH, CDR2 LQKENI, per germline. V was pared by 2 bases and J by 6 bases, with 10 bases between. The CDR3 totals 14 residues.

This clone was seen only a few times. CDR3 loop: CASIPSGGNTEAFF. The CDR3, as DNA: TGTGCCAGCATCCCTTCAGGGGGCAACACTGAAGCTTTCTTT. The genes are TRBV27 and TRBJ1-1, with TRBD1 matching over 8 bases. The length of the CDR3 is 14 residues. Trimming took 7 bases from V and 2 from J; bases not matched to a gene: 6. Per the germline V gene, CDR1 is MNHEY and CDR2 is SMNVEV (reference sequence).

The chain joins TRBV7-5 to TRBJ1-2. TRBV7-5 is shown as a pseudogene. This CDR3 has 15 amino acids. CDR3 amino acids: CARSLVAAEFYGYTF. The CDR3 DNA sequence: TGTGCCAGAAGCTTAGTCGCGGCAGAGTTCTATGGCTACACCTTC.